This T cell receptor beta chain was observed in a study of shared clonotypes between healthy human individuals. Generated by immunoSEQ multiplex PCR, the TCRdb table keeps only in-frame clones and is missing some. The sample holds some 1.1 million clones, 60% to 80% seen once. This CDR3 spans 14 amino acids. CDR1 MDHEN and CDR2 SYDVKM come from the germline V gene. V lost 6 bases, J lost 5 bases, and 13 bases lay in between. The healthy adult donors were HIV-negative and reported no recent acute infections or vaccinations. Researchers partitioned CD4+ cells into CD45RA+ naive and CD45RA-negative memory subsets.

This clonotype originated in a man between 18 and 35 years old in good health. Some clones in this sample may be carry-over from other donors' samples. J is TRBJ2-2 and V is TRBV28, with a weak D call TRBD1 (6 bases). Material for sequencing was memory CD4+ T cells from PBMCs. Subset reported: CD45RA-negative fraction. CDR3 bases: TGTGCCAGCAGCGCCGGGACACCTACCGGGGAGCTGTTTTTT. It is translated as CASSAGTPTGELFF.